This TCR beta chain was documented in a study of blood T cell repertoires in COVID-19. Study summary: The samples span acute and convalescent COVID-19 from the United States, Italy and Spain. From T cells, B-cell-depleted T cells, or PBMCs came the material, which was cDNA or gDNA.

As handled by the study authors: From reference gene primer amplification, estimates of nucleated cell counts were derived. Only in-frame clones appear in the TCRdb table, and some are missing; sequencing was by immunoSEQ multiplex PCR. V and J calls and clone size are those listed in that table; D and trimming were worked out from the DNA. The sample includes fewer than 150,000 clones, 77% of them seen just once. The length of the CDR3 is 14 residues. The V gene end was trimmed by 3 bases and the J gene end by 6 bases; junction bases not matched to a gene: 7. The germline V gene encodes CDR1 KGHSH and CDR2 LQKENI.

The chain is built from TRBV18 and TRBJ2-7; TRBD2 agrees at 8 bases. Sample: peripheral blood. This TCR came from an elderly man with acute or convalescent COVID-19. The chain's CDR3 is CASSPPSGGGEQYF. CDR3 coding DNA: TGTGCCAGCTCACCTCCCTCCGGGGGGGGCGAGCAGTACTTC.